What follows are 32 T cell receptor beta chains derived from one specimen sequenced in a study of CD8 T cells in ankylosing spondylitis. Findings of the study overall: Made up of fewer than 10 highly homologous variants, a TCR beta motif appeared characteristic of ankylosing spondylitis blood.

From the 5' RACE reads, TCRdb called clonotypes with MiXCR, one entry per CDR3 protein. This repertoire shows hundreds of thousands of distinct CDR3 sequences, around 26% found once; its top ten account for approximately 1%. These receptors have no identified antigens. The source material was blood, either unsorted or a sorted T cell fraction (not recorded which). The receptors were sampled from a male donor with ankylosing spondylitis.

A few counts support this clonotype. The V gene is TRBV5-1, the J gene TRBJ1-1, with 7 bases that match TRBD1. V was clipped by 4 bases and J by 1 base; unmatched bases: 4. In germline, CDR1 is SGHRS, CDR2 YFSETQ. The CDR3 loop spans 14 amino acids. The CDR3 sequence is CASSAQGSNTEAFF. The CDR3, as DNA: TGCGCCAGCAGCGCACAGGGGTCGAACACTGAAGCTTTCTTT.

The CDR3 region is CAISWTGTDTQYF. CDR3 DNA: TGTGCCATCAGTTGGACGGGCACAGATACGCAGTATTTT. This sequence joins TRBV10-3 and TRBJ2-3; D gene ambiguous. The CDR3 has 13 amino acids. V gave up 5 bases and J gave up 1 base, with 7 bases separating them. Germline assignment: CDR1 ENHRY and CDR2 SYGVKD.

A single count supports this clonotype. The CDR3 spells CASSPLAGGPYEQYF. CDR3 coding DNA: TGTGCCAGCAGCCCCCTAGCGGGAGGGCCCTACGAGCAGTACTTC. The chain has TRBV6-4 and TRBJ2-7; 12 nucleotides align to TRBD2. The J segment lost 2 bases and the V segment lost 6 bases, leaving 5 bases of the junction unmatched. Per the germline V gene, CDR1 is MRHNA and CDR2 is SNTAGT. There are 15 residues in the CDR3.

This clonotype occurred a few times. The chain uses TRBV11-2 and TRBJ2-1; D unclear. Deletions cut 6 bases from V and 5 bases from J, with 8 bases between. The CDR3 spans 12 residues. Per the germline V gene, CDR1 is SGHAT and CDR2 is FQNNGV. CDR3 nucleotide sequence: TGTGCCAGCAGTCCCGAAGACAATGAGCAGTTCTTC. It codes for CASSPEDNEQFF.

This clonotype was seen only a few times. The chain has TRBV7-9 and TRBJ2-7; D unclear. Trimming pared 5 bases from V and 7 bases from J, leaving 12 bases between. Germline V lookup: CDR1 SEHNR, CDR2 FQNEAQ (reference sequence). The CDR3 consists of 12 residues. The CDR3, as DNA: TGTGCCAGCAGCCACGGAATTATGGAGCAGTACTTC. Protein: CASSHGIMEQYF.

This clonotype was counted at least ten times. The CDR3 protein is CATSRDAYGYTF. The CDR3, as DNA: TGTGCCACCAGCAGAGACGCATATGGCTACACCTTC. This sequence joins TRBV15 and TRBJ1-2; D is undetermined. V lost 0 bases and J lost 5, with 4 bases in between. Germline assignment: CDR1 LNHNV and CDR2 YYDKDF (reference sequence). There are 12 residues in the CDR3.

The V call is TRBV7-9, the J call TRBJ1-5; 10 positions agree with TRBD1. Germline V gene data show CDR1 as SEHNR and CDR2 as FQNEAQ (reference sequence). This CDR3 has 17 residues. Losses at the gene ends were 1 base for V and 1 base for J; bases not matched to a gene: 4. The chain's CDR3 is CASSLGQGASSNQPQHF. CDR3 sequence (DNA): TGTGCCAGCAGCTTAGGACAGGGGGCTTCGAGCAATCAGCCCCAGCATTTT.

In its sample, this clonotype was seen a few times. The chain couples TRBV11-2 to TRBJ2-6; TRBD1 is a possible D gene (6 bases). V was trimmed by 6 bases and J by 1 base, leaving 19 bases between them. The CDR3 has 18 amino acids. Per germline, CDR1 SGHAT and CDR2 FQNNGV. CDR3 sequence reads: CASSSTGTLPSGANVLTF. Here the CDR3 DNA reads TGTGCCAGCAGTTCCACCGGGACATTACCTTCTGGGGCCAACGTCCTGACTTTC.

In its sample, this clonotype was seen many times. The chain combines TRBV5-6 with TRBJ2-7; the D gene is possibly TRBD2 (5 bases). V lost 4 bases and J 0 bases, leaving 11 bases between the germline ends. CDR1 is SGHDT and CDR2 is YYEEEE in the germline V gene. The CDR3 length is 14 residues. The CDR3, as DNA: TGTGCCAGCAGCCCTGGACTCCCCTCCTACGAGCAGTACTTC. Residues: CASSPGLPSYEQYF.

V gene TRBV27 combines with J gene TRBJ1-1, with D possibly TRBD1 on 6 matching bases. V lost 7 bases and J lost 5, with 20 bases in between. Germline assignment: CDR1 MNHEY and CDR2 SMNVEV (reference sequence). The CDR3 has 15 residues. The CDR3 loop is CASKKSSGAGTEAFF. The DNA of the CDR3 is TGTGCCAGCAAAAAGAGTTCGGGGGCAGGAACTGAAGCTTTCTTT.

The rearrangement uses TRBV3-1 and TRBJ2-1, with D unclear. Germline lookup yields CDR1 LGHDT and CDR2 YNNKEL (reference sequence). V lost 0 bases to trimming and J lost 1 base, with 7 bases between them. The CDR3 extends over 15 amino acids. CDR3 protein: CASSQDLGSYNEQFF. Written as DNA, the CDR3 is TGTGCCAGCAGCCAAGATTTGGGGTCCTACAATGAGCAGTTCTTC.

The chain carries TRBV4-1 and TRBJ2-2; D unresolved. This CDR3 contains 15 residues. Germline values: CDR1 MGHRA, CDR2 YSYEKL. V lost 0 bases and J 6 bases, leaving 11 bases between the germline ends. CDR3 amino acids: CASSQDETIPGELFF. DNA of the CDR3: TGCGCCAGCAGCCAAGATGAGACAATTCCCGGGGAGCTGTTTTTT.

This clonotype was observed a handful of times. V usage is TRBV28 and J usage is TRBJ1-1; 9 bases map to TRBD1. The CDR3 runs to 13 residues. V was clipped by 4 bases and J by 7 bases; unmatched bases: 4. CDR1 MDHEN and CDR2 SYDVKM come from the germline V gene. Written as DNA, the CDR3 is TGTGCCAGCAGTTGGGACAGGGCATATGAAGCTTTCTTT. Translation gives CASSWDRAYEAFF.

The table lists this clonotype with many counts. V gene TRBV20-1 combines with J gene TRBJ2-1; D might be TRBD1 or TRBD2, each matching 5 bases. The germline V gene has CDR1 DFQATT and CDR2 SNEGSKA (reference sequence). This CDR3 is built from 10 residues. V dropped 3 bases and J dropped 9 bases, with 6 bases sitting between them. CDR3 bases: TGCAGTGCTAGTGGGGGTGAGCAGTTCTTC. Encoded protein: CSASGGEQFF.

This clonotype appeared many times. V is TRBV4-1 and J is TRBJ1-5; 10 bases align to TRBD1. The CDR3 contains 18 residues. With 0 bases clipped from V and 1 base from J, the junction kept 6 bases outside the gene matches. Per germline, CDR1 MGHRA and CDR2 YSYEKL. CDR3 residues: CASSQDWGQGRSNQPQHF. The CDR3 DNA reads TGCGCCAGCAGCCAAGATTGGGGACAGGGGCGAAGCAATCAGCCCCAGCATTTT.

The table lists this clonotype with a few counts. The V call is TRBV10-2, the J call TRBJ2-1; 11 bases map to TRBD2. CDR1 and CDR2 (germline): WSHSY, SAAADI. The junction had 5 bases not matched to a gene; V was cut back by 9 bases and J by 4 bases. The CDR3 totals 14 residues. CDR3 sequence: CASRTSGFYNEQFF. The CDR3 nucleotides are TGCGCCAGTCGGACTAGCGGGTTTTACAATGAGCAGTTCTTC.

The CDR3 bases are TGTGCCAGCAGCCATGGACTAGGGGGGGCGGAAGACACCATATATTTT. Encoded protein: CASSHGLGGAEDTIYF. The V gene is TRBV3-1, the J gene TRBJ1-3, with a tentative D call TRBD1 (6 bases). The V end was cut by 3 bases, the J end by 8 bases, with 20 bases between. Germline V lookup: CDR1 LGHDT, CDR2 YNNKEL (reference sequence). The CDR3 runs 16 residues. The variable domain in full, with the rest retrieved from reference TRBV3-1 and TRBJ1-3, is DTAVSQTPKYLVTQMGNDKSIKCEQNLGHDTMYWYKQDSKKFLKIMFSYNNKELIINETVPNRFSPKSPDKAHLNLHINSLELGDSAVYFCASSHGLGGAEDTIYFGEGSWLTVV.

The V call is TRBV12-3 or TRBV12-4, the J call TRBJ1-2; no clear D. This CDR3 region has 14 residues. The V end was cut by 2 bases, the J end by 2 bases, with 9 bases between. The CDR3 spells CASSLSTLNYGYTF. The CDR3 bases are TGTGCCAGCAGTTTATCCACGCTGAACTATGGCTACACCTTC.

The rearrangement links TRBV5-1 to TRBJ2-6; perhaps TRBD1 as D (5 bases). The CDR3 has 17 residues. Trimming shortened V by 1 base and J by 2 bases, and 13 bases separated the two germline ends. Germline CDR1 SGHRS, CDR2 YFSETQ. The CDR3 sequence: CASSLWGALAGANVLTF. CDR3 in DNA: TGCGCCAGCAGCTTGTGGGGCGCTTTGGCTGGGGCCAACGTCCTGACTTTC.

The chain has TRBV9 and TRBJ1-3; D gene uncertain. In germline, CDR1 is SGDLS, CDR2 YYNGEE. V gave up 4 bases and J gave up 4 bases, with 6 bases separating them. The CDR3 is made up of 12 amino acids. CDR3 residues: CASSLQGNTIYF. The DNA of the CDR3 is TGTGCCAGCAGCCTCCAGGGAAACACCATATATTTT.

V and J are TRBV12-3 or TRBV12-4 and TRBJ2-2; D possibly matches TRBD1 or TRBD2 (5 bases each). The CDR3 sequence is 16 residues long. Trimming removed 5 bases from V and 0 bases from J, with 13 bases in between. CDR3 nucleotides: TGTGCCAGCAGTCCCAATGGGGGATCGAACACCGGGGAGCTGTTTTTT. This codes for CASSPNGGSNTGELFF.

This chain connects TRBV2 to TRBJ1-6; D ambiguous. Germline V lookup: CDR1 SNHLY, CDR2 FYNNEI. The CDR3 runs 13 residues. V lost 6 bases and J lost 8, with 11 bases in between. This chain's CDR3 is CASRGGGHSPLHF. The DNA for the CDR3 is TGTGCCAGCAGGGGTGGAGGACATTCACCCCTCCACTTT.

This chain links TRBV5-6 with TRBJ2-1, with TRBD1 identical over 11 bases. CDR3 length: 15 amino acids. V lost 4 bases to trimming and J lost 7 bases; unmatched junction nucleotides: 7. Germline-derived CDR1 and CDR2 are SGHDT and YYEEEE. CDR3: CASSTPGTGGNEQFF. CDR3 nucleotides: TGTGCCAGCAGCACGCCCGGGACAGGGGGGAATGAGCAGTTCTTC. The entire variable domain, with the rest obtained from reference TRBV5-6 and TRBJ2-1, is as follows: DAGVTQSPTHLIKTRGQQVTLRCSPKSGHDTVSWYQQALGQGPQFIFQYYEEEERQRGNFPDRFSGHQFPNYSSELNVNALLLGDSALYLCASSTPGTGGNEQFFGPGTRLTVL.

The rearrangement joins TRBV11-3 to TRBJ1-1; 10 nucleotides align to TRBD1. V shed 5 bases, J shed 1 base, and the junction held 10 bases outside the gene matches. CDR3 length: 17 residues. The V gene's germline CDR1 is SGHNT and CDR2 YENEEA. This CDR3 is CASSPSRGQGQNTEAFF. For the CDR3, the DNA is TGTGCCAGCAGCCCTAGTCGGGGACAGGGGCAGAACACTGAAGCTTTCTTT. The variable domain in full, completed from reference TRBV11-3 and TRBJ1-1, reads EAGVVQSPRYKIIEKKQPVAFWCNPISGHNTLYWYLQNLGQGPELLIRYENEEAVDDSQLPKDRFSAERLKGVDSTLKIQPAELGDSAVYLCASSPSRGQGQNTEAFFGQGTRLTVV.

The J gene is TRBJ2-1, the V gene TRBV15; D unresolved. This CDR3 region has 14 residues. The germline V gene encodes CDR1 LNHNV and CDR2 YYDKDF (reference sequence). V lost 0 bases and J 8 bases, leaving 11 bases between the germline ends. CDR3 bases: TGTGCCACCAGCAGAGATCTTTATATGGATGAGCAGTTCTTC. It is translated as CATSRDLYMDEQFF.

This clonotype appeared a few times. The chain employs TRBV12-3 or TRBV12-4 and TRBJ2-2; D not certain. The CDR3 has 14 residues. Trimming left V 3 bases short and J 1 base short, with 6 bases between. CDR3 in DNA: TGTGCCAGCAGTTTCCTCGGGAACACCGGGGAGCTGTTTTTT. This encodes CASSFLGNTGELFF.

V gene TRBV2 combines with J gene TRBJ2-5; TRBD2 aligns across 8 bases. V dropped 6 bases and J dropped 10; count of bases not matched to a gene: 10. Germline-derived CDR1 and CDR2 are SNHLY and FYNNEI. The CDR3 has 13 residues. CDR3 loop: CASRPGGDGIQYF. The CDR3 DNA follows: TGTGCCAGCAGGCCGGGAGGGGATGGCATCCAGTACTTC.

This clonotype was observed a few times. V is TRBV24-1 and J is TRBJ2-3; either TRBD1 or TRBD2 may fit D (5 bases each). Germline CDR1 and CDR2: KGHDR and SFDVKD. V shed 3 bases and J shed 0 bases, with 9 bases lying between them. This CDR3 has 15 amino acids. For the CDR3, the DNA is TGTGCCACCAGTGATGGGACGGCTAGCACAGATACGCAGTATTTT. It encodes CATSDGTASTDTQYF.

A few counts support this clonotype. The V gene is TRBV30, the J gene TRBJ2-1, with 14 bases aligning to TRBD2. CDR3 size: 14 residues. Germline V gene lookup returns CDR1 GTSNPN and CDR2 SVGIG (reference sequence). The V gene end was trimmed by 2 bases and the J gene end by 8 bases; junction bases not matched to a gene: 2. CDR3 nucleotides: TGTGCCTGGAGTCCGGGACTAGCGGGAGATGAGCAGTTCTTC. As protein: CAWSPGLAGDEQFF.

This clonotype was detected a few times. The chain employs TRBV6-2 or TRBV6-3 and TRBJ2-1; TRBD2 aligns across 15 bases. Germline CDR1 is MNHEY and CDR2 is SVGEGT. This CDR3 comprises 14 residues. V lost 5 bases and J lost 8; bases outside the gene matches: 1. DNA for the CDR3: TGTGCCAGCAGTGGACTAGCGGGAGGGGATGAGCAGTTCTTC. Its translation: CASSGLAGGDEQFF.

The CDR3 loop reads CATSDPGHKAGYTF. Written as DNA, the CDR3 is TGTGCCACCAGTGATCCGGGACATAAGGCTGGCTACACCTTC. The chain couples TRBV24-1 to TRBJ1-2, with TRBD1 as a possible D gene (6 bases). Per germline, CDR1 KGHDR and CDR2 SFDVKD. CDR3 length: 14 residues. Trimming took off 3 bases at V and 7 bases at J, with 14 bases between the two ends.

The table lists this clonotype with a few counts. The J gene is TRBJ1-3, the V gene TRBV30; D is ambiguous. The V gene lost 7 bases and the J gene lost 9 bases, with 16 bases spanning the gap. The CDR3 is 12 amino acids. Germline CDR1 reads GTSNPN; CDR2 reads SVGIG (reference sequence). For the CDR3, the DNA is TGTGCCTATGACATGGACCCTTTCACCATATATTTT. Protein sequence: CAYDMDPFTIYF.